The 4 T cell receptor beta chains below were found in one sample sequenced in a study of blood T cell repertoires in COVID-19 (dated by TCRdb to about 2020). The library relied on the immunoSEQ multiplex PCR assay. TCRdb's version of the immuneACCESS table is confined to in-frame rearrangements and falls short of the full clone set. An unresolved V gene accounts for under half of the shortfall where checked; the remainder is of unknown origin. The sample yields 150,000 to 200,000 clones; about 86% were counted once. More than 7.5% of the sample rests with the top ten. Source material: peripheral blood. These receptors were collected from a man aged 50-59 years with active or convalescent COVID-19.

The rearrangement uses TRBV2 and TRBJ2-2; 11 bases fit TRBD2. This CDR3 is built from 16 residues. With 5 bases clipped from V and 4 bases from J, the junction kept 6 bases outside the gene matches. CDR1 and CDR2 from the germline V gene are SNHLY and FYNNEI. CDR3 in amino acids: CASSYSGRATTGELFF. The CDR3 nucleotides read TGTGCCAGCAGTTATAGCGGGAGGGCCACCACCGGGGAGCTGTTTTTT. The whole variable domain, remainder taken from reference TRBV2 and TRBJ2-2, is EPEVTQTPSHQVTQMGQEVILRCVPISNHLYFYWYRQILGQKVEFLVSFYNNEISEKSEIFDDQFSVERPDGSNFTLKIRSTKLEDSAMYFCASSYSGRATTGELFFGEGSRLTVL.

J is TRBJ2-3 and V is TRBV12-5; TRBD1 matches at 7 bases. Germline V lookup: CDR1 LGHNT, CDR2 FRNRAP. The CDR3 has 15 amino acids. V gave up 7 bases and J gave up 3 bases; unmatched junction bases: 10. The CDR3 DNA reads as TGTGCTAGTGTAAGAGGGGGCGAACTTACAGATACGCAGTATTTT. As protein: CASVRGGELTDTQYF.

The rearrangement uses TRBV19 and TRBJ2-7, with D perhaps matching TRBD2 (7 bases). Germline values: CDR1 LNHDA, CDR2 SQIVND (reference sequence). This CDR3 contains 15 residues. V shed 4 bases and J shed 2 bases, with 15 bases lying between them. CDR3 residues: CASSNGGRPPYEQYF. The DNA of the CDR3 is TGTGCCAGTAGTAACGGGGGGCGCCCTCCCTACGAGCAGTACTTC.

The chain has TRBV28 and TRBJ1-4; the D gene is possibly TRBD1 (6 bases). Germline values: CDR1 MDHEN, CDR2 SYDVKM. The CDR3 runs 13 residues. The germline V and J ends were trimmed by 6 bases and 7 bases, with 12 bases remaining between them. CDR3 protein: CASRNRVTEKLFF. The CDR3 DNA sequence: TGTGCCAGCAGAAACAGGGTGACTGAAAAACTGTTTTTT.